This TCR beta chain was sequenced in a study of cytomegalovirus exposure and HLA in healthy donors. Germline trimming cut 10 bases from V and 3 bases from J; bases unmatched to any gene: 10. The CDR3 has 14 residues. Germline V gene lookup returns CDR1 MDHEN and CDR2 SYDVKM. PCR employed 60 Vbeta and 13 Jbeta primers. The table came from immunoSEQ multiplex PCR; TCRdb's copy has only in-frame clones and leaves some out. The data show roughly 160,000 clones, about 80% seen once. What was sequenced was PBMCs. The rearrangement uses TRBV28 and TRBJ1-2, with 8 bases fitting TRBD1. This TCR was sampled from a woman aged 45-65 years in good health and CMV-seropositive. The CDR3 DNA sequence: TGTGCCACCGCGACAGGGGCCCGATACTATGGCTACACCTTC. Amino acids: CATATGARYYGYTF.